This T cell receptor beta chain was observed in a study of cytomegalovirus exposure and HLA in healthy donors. Study conclusions and caveats: Sequence variants that were highly shared formed a cluster that was likely a sequencing artifact. Later work found most CMV-associated TCR beta chains apparently HLA-restricted. A later analysis showed TCR association rates differing by HLA locus, peaking at DRB1 and lowest at HLA-C. The study reported that TCR beta sequences accurately predicted HLA-A and HLA-B alleles in most subjects.

In the PCR, 60 Vbeta and 13 Jbeta primers were used. Profiled with immunoSEQ multiplex PCR; TCRdb holds only in-frame clones, not every one. This sample has around 100,000 clones, with around two thirds found just once. Concerning this clone: Its antigen is not known.

This receptor was obtained from a man aged 30 to 45 in good health and CMV-seropositive. The sample was PBMCs.

The CDR3 spells CASSQDPTSVGEQFF. The CDR3 DNA is TGCGCCAGCAGCCAAGACCCGACTAGCGTGGGTGAGCAGTTCTTC. This chain links TRBV4-1 with TRBJ2-1, with 8 bases that match TRBD2. The V gene's germline CDR1 is MGHRA and CDR2 YSYEKL. The ends lost 0 bases at V and 9 bases at J; junction bases unmatched: 7. The CDR3 length is 15 residues.